This is a list of T cell receptor beta chains from one sample in a study of blood T cell repertoires in COVID-19. Method: immunoSEQ multiplex PCR; TCRdb's copy keeps in-frame clones and lacks some. The data hold over 200,000 clones, with about 85% observed a single time. The sample comprised peripheral blood. These receptors were obtained from a woman between 18 and 30 years old who had recovered from COVID-19. Each CDR3 is given with its conserved first and last residue. D genes are given only for firm matches. Size values are once, few and many counts, or a class for expanded clones, and some rows have none.

.	TRBV5-1	TRBJ2-7	TRBD1	CASSFTDRAAYEQYF	TGCGCCAGCAGCTTTACGGACAGGGCAGCCTACGAGCAGTACTTC
.	TRBV7-9	TRBJ2-1	TRBD2	CASSPTSGGLDNEQFF	TGTGCCAGCAGCCCCACTAGCGGCGGATTAGACAATGAGCAGTTCTTC
.	TRBV6-5	TRBJ2-7	.	CASRMGGSYEQYF	TGTGCCAGCAGAATGGGGGGCTCCTACGAGCAGTACTTC
.	TRBV30	TRBJ2-2	.	CAWQGGPSTGELFF	TGTGCCTGGCAAGGGGGACCCTCCACCGGGGAGCTGTTTTTT
.	TRBV5-4	TRBJ2-7	TRBD2	CASSLTSGSSYEQYF	TGTGCCAGCAGTCTTACTAGCGGGAGCTCCTACGAGCAGTACTTC
.	TRBV9	TRBJ2-1	.	CASSGGGVSGGTYNEQFF	TGTGCCAGCAGCGGAGGGGGTGTTTCGGGCGGCACCTACAATGAGCAGTTCTTC
few	TRBV25-1	TRBJ2-7	TRBD2	CASTPDSLAGVVQYF	TGTGCCAGCACCCCGGATTCACTAGCGGGAGTGGTGCAGTACTTC
few	TRBV19	TRBJ1-1	.	CASSIYMNTEAFF	TGTGCCAGTAGTATATACATGAACACTGAAGCTTTCTTT
.	TRBV10-3	TRBJ2-1	TRBD2	CAISREAYNEQFF	TGTGCCATCAGCCGGGAGGCCTACAATGAGCAGTTCTTC
.	TRBV10-2	TRBJ2-3	.	CASSDLYTQYF	TGCGCCAGCAGTGATCTGTATACGCAGTATTTT
.	TRBV20-1	TRBJ2-5	.	CSASSVAPETQYF	TGCAGTGCTAGTTCCGTGGCTCCGGAGACCCAGTACTTC
once	TRBV28	TRBJ2-1	TRBD1	CASSFWTGSGEQFF	TGTGCCAGCAGTTTCTGGACAGGCTCGGGTGAGCAGTTCTTC
medium-sized	TRBV6-2/TRBV6-3	TRBJ1-2	.	CASSQTSEAGYGYTF	TGTGCCAGCAGCCAGACGTCGGAGGCGGGATATGGCTACACCTTC
.	TRBV7-9	TRBJ2-2	TRBD2	CASSLARISGSLGGELFF	TGTGCCAGCAGCTTAGCGCGGATTAGCGGGAGTCTAGGAGGGGAGCTGTTTTTT
.	TRBV30	TRBJ1-2	.	CAWSFSSYGYTF	TGTGCCTGGAGTTTCTCCTCCTATGGCTACACCTTC
.	TRBV7-2	TRBJ2-7	.	CASSVLGGGREQYF	TGTGCCAGCAGCGTATTAGGGGGGGGGCGAGAGCAGTACTTC
.	TRBV30	TRBJ2-7	TRBD1	CAWSVLGQGARSYEQYF	TGTGCCTGGAGTGTGTTGGGACAGGGGGCGCGTTCCTACGAGCAGTACTTC
once	TRBV19	TRBJ1-1	TRBD1	CAIGTGWGNPEAFF	TGTGCCATTGGGACAGGGTGGGGCAACCCTGAAGCTTTCTTT
.	TRBV11-2	TRBJ2-1	TRBD2	CASSRELAGGYNEQFF	TGTGCCAGCAGCCGAGAACTAGCGGGAGGCTACAATGAGCAGTTCTTC
few	TRBV29-1	TRBJ2-1	TRBD1	CSVDRGREQFF	TGCAGCGTGGACAGGGGGCGTGAGCAGTTCTTC
.	TRBV19	TRBJ1-1	.	CASSIWANTEAFF	TGTGCCAGTAGTATTTGGGCGAACACTGAAGCTTTCTTT
.	TRBV27	TRBJ2-1	.	CASSPAAGPGQSYNEQFF	TGTGCCAGCAGTCCCGCCGCCGGCCCCGGACAGTCCTACAATGAGCAGTTCTTC
.	TRBV19	TRBJ2-1	.	CASSISYSYNEQFF	TGTGCCAGTAGTATCTCCTACTCCTACAATGAGCAGTTCTTC
.	TRBV7-6	TRBJ1-1	.	CASSLVGDTMNTEAFF	TGTGCCAGCAGCTTAGTTGGGGACACGATGAACACTGAAGCTTTCTTT
.	TRBV11-2	TRBJ1-4	TRBD1	CASSLGDRLDDEKLFF	TGTGCCAGCAGCTTGGGGGACAGGCTCGACGATGAAAAACTGTTTTTT
.	TRBV27	TRBJ1-5	TRBD1	CASSGQGFNQPQHF	TGTGCCAGCAGCGGACAGGGATTCAATCAGCCCCAGCATTTT
.	TRBV6-5	TRBJ1-2	TRBD1	CASSLKGAGGYTF	TGTGCCAGCAGCTTGAAGGGGGCGGGTGGCTACACCTTC
.	TRBV7-6	TRBJ2-7	TRBD2	CASTLGASGSPHEQYF	TGTGCCAGCACCCTAGGGGCCAGCGGGAGCCCCCACGAGCAGTACTTC
few	TRBV19	TRBJ1-1	.	CASSITGNTEAFF	TGTGCCAGTAGTATTACAGGGAACACTGAAGCTTTCTTT
.	TRBV5-6	TRBJ2-7	.	CASTTTSSYYEQYF	TGTGCCAGCACTACGACTAGTTCCTACTACGAGCAGTACTTC
.	TRBV25-1	TRBJ1-6	.	CASSEQGGWDSPLHF	TGTGCCAGCAGTGAACAGGGCGGTTGGGATTCACCCCTCCACTTT
.	TRBV3-1/TRBV3-2	TRBJ2-2	TRBD2	CASSQEGPLAATGELFF	TGTGCCAGCAGCCAAGAGGGACCTCTAGCGGCTACCGGGGAGCTGTTTTTT
.	TRBV6-2/TRBV6-3	TRBJ1-1	.	CASSYSRGGGTEAFF	TGTGCCAGCAGTTACTCGCGCGGGGGGGGCACTGAAGCTTTCTTT
.	TRBV28	TRBJ2-1	.	CASSLAGRLSYNEQFF	TGTGCCAGCAGTTTAGCAGGGCGCCTTTCCTACAATGAGCAGTTCTTC
.	TRBV5-1	TRBJ2-1	.	CASSLVGGSYNEQFF	TGCGCCAGCAGCTTGGTAGGGGGCTCCTACAATGAGCAGTTCTTC
once	TRBV6-2/TRBV6-3	TRBJ1-2	.	CASSSSGNYGYTF	TGTGCCAGCAGTTCATCAGGAAACTATGGCTACACCTTC
.	TRBV7-7	TRBJ2-1	.	CASSLAEYNEQFF	TGTGCCAGCAGCTTAGCGGAGTACAATGAGCAGTTCTTC
.	TRBV12-3/TRBV12-4	TRBJ1-2	.	CASSVAYGYTF	TGTGCCAGCAGTGTGGCCTATGGCTACACCTTC
.	TRBV29-1	TRBJ1-5	.	CSVAPERDQPQHF	TGCAGCGTTGCCCCGGAGCGCGATCAGCCCCAGCATTTT
.	TRBV19	TRBJ2-5	TRBD1	CASSIGGQWETQYF	TGTGCCAGTAGTATAGGGGGACAGTGGGAGACCCAGTACTTC
.	TRBV18	TRBJ2-1	TRBD2	CASSPSGIGYNEQFF	TGTGCCAGCTCACCGAGCGGGATAGGATACAATGAGCAGTTCTTC
.	TRBV4-3	TRBJ2-3	TRBD2	CASSQESGRIPTDTQYF	TGCGCCAGCAGCCAAGAAAGCGGGAGGATTCCCACAGATACGCAGTATTTT
few	TRBV7-3	TRBJ1-1	.	CASSSQGNTEAFF	TGTGCCAGCAGCTCTCAGGGGAACACTGAAGCTTTCTTT
.	TRBV4-3	TRBJ2-3	TRBD2	CASSQEVGTRGTDTQYF	TGCGCCAGCAGCCAAGAGGTCGGGACTAGAGGGACAGATACGCAGTATTTT
few	TRBV28	TRBJ1-6	.	CASSLVALAPLHF	TGTGCCAGCAGTTTGGTGGCCTTGGCACCCCTCCACTTT
.	TRBV15	TRBJ2-5	TRBD2	CATSRGGLAGTETQYF	TGTGCCACCAGCAGGGGGGGACTAGCGGGGACAGAGACCCAGTACTTC
.	TRBV5-8	TRBJ2-3	.	CASSLASGLRTDTQYF	TGTGCCAGCAGCCTCGCGTCCGGACTCCGCACAGATACGCAGTATTTT
.	TRBV12-5	TRBJ2-3	TRBD2	CASGSGTSGRAWTYTDTQYF	TGTGCTAGTGGTTCCGGGACTAGCGGGAGGGCCTGGACTTACACAGATACGCAGTATTTT
.	TRBV25-1	TRBJ2-7	TRBD2	CASSGWAGVGYEQYF	TGTGCCAGCAGTGGGTGGGCGGGAGTTGGTTACGAGCAGTACTTC
.	TRBV25-1	TRBJ2-1	.	CASRDSGYNEQFF	TGTGCCAGCAGGGATAGCGGATACAATGAGCAGTTCTTC